These 30 T cell receptor beta chains originate from one sample sequenced in a study of neurological immune-mediated disorders. The time point is: longitudinal time-point 2. TCRdb passed the 5' RACE reads through MiXCR, listing each CDR3 protein once. The repertoire holds roughly 98,000 distinct CDR3 sequences, with 13% as singletons. The specimen sequenced was PBMCs. These receptors all come from a female donor with HTLV-1-associated myelopathy (HAM/TSP).

This clonotype was recorded at least ten times. The chain carries TRBV5-1 and TRBJ2-3; D perhaps matches TRBD2 (5 bases). V lost 0 bases and J lost 4, with 6 bases in between. The CDR3 consists of 13 residues. Germline values: CDR1 SGHRS, CDR2 YFSETQ. CDR3 bases: TGCGCCAGCAGCTTGGAGAGGGCAGATACGCAGTATTTT. This gives the protein CASSLERADTQYF.

This clonotype appeared many times. V and J are TRBV5-1 and TRBJ2-1; 9 bases are shared with TRBD1. The CDR3 totals 16 residues. Germline lookup yields CDR1 SGHRS and CDR2 YFSETQ. The J segment lost 3 bases and the V segment lost 0 bases, leaving 4 bases of the junction unmatched. CDR3 coding DNA: TGCGCCAGCAGCTTGGGGGGGACAGGGTACTACAATGAGCAGTTCTTC. It translates to CASSLGGTGYYNEQFF.

Ten or more counts support this clonotype. The J gene is TRBJ2-1, the V gene TRBV27; D is perhaps TRBD1 (5 bases). The CDR3 is 16 amino acids. Germline V gene sequence: CDR1 MNHEY, CDR2 SMNVEV (reference sequence). Trimming took off 7 bases at V and 3 bases at J, with 19 bases between the two ends. The CDR3 sequence: CASTTHPPRDYNEQFF. The CDR3 DNA sequence: TGTGCCAGCACCACCCATCCCCCCAGGGACTACAATGAGCAGTTCTTC.

J is TRBJ2-2 and V is TRBV5-1, with D unresolved. Germline-derived CDR1 and CDR2 are SGHRS and YFSETQ. Deletions cut 1 base from V and 11 bases from J, with 12 bases between. The length of the CDR3 is 13 residues. The CDR3 loop reads CASSLPGVGELFF. In nucleotides, the CDR3 is TGCGCCAGCAGCTTGCCGGGTGTGGGAGAGCTGTTTTTT.

The rearrangement uses TRBV5-1 and TRBJ2-7, with unresolved D. Trimming cost V 1 base and J 2 bases, with 10 bases left between them. From germline, CDR1 is SGHRS and CDR2 YFSETQ. CDR3 size: 14 residues. The CDR3 nucleotides read TGCGCCAGCAGCTTGATCCCAGAGCCCTACGAGCAGTACTTC. Translating it yields CASSLIPEPYEQYF.

This clonotype was detected many times. CDR3 coding DNA: TGCAGCGTTGGGGTGGACAGTTACGAGCAGTACTTC. It yields the protein CSVGVDSYEQYF. The rearrangement joins TRBV29-1 to TRBJ2-7, with D perhaps TRBD1 (6 bases). This CDR3 has 12 amino acids. Germline-derived CDR1 and CDR2 are SQVTM and ANQGSEA. The V end lost 4 bases, the J end lost 4 bases, and 11 bases lay between the germline ends.

The genes are TRBV6-6 and TRBJ2-4, with TRBD2 matching 7 bases. V lost 6 bases and J lost 1; bases outside the gene matches: 3. CDR1 is MNHNY and CDR2 is SVGAGI in the germline V gene (reference sequence). This CDR3 is 14 amino acids long. CDR3 region: CASRRLAAKNIQYF. In DNA, the CDR3 is TGTGCCAGCAGAAGACTAGCTGCCAAAAACATTCAGTACTTC.

This clonotype was observed many times. The chain uses TRBV20-1 and TRBJ2-1; 8 bases align to TRBD1. V lost 1 base to trimming and J lost 1 base; unmatched junction nucleotides: 6. CDR1 and CDR2 from the germline V gene are DFQATT and SNEGSKA (reference sequence). CDR3 length: 16 amino acids. The CDR3 here is CSARAGTGGSYNEQFF. CDR3 in DNA: TGCAGTGCTAGAGCTGGCACAGGGGGTTCCTACAATGAGCAGTTCTTC.

This clonotype was recorded at least ten times. The CDR3 DNA sequence: TGTGCCAGCAGCCCTAGCCAGGAGGGCCCAGCTTTCTTT. Translation gives CASSPSQEGPAFF. This chain connects TRBV11-1 to TRBJ1-1, with D unresolved. V lost 5 bases to trimming and J lost 10 bases, with 17 bases between them. CDR1 and CDR2 from the germline V gene are SGHAT and FQDESV (reference sequence). The CDR3 contains 13 residues. The whole variable domain, remainder taken from reference TRBV11-1 and TRBJ1-1, is EAEVAQSPRYKITEKSQAVAFWCDPISGHATLYWYRQILGQGPELLVQFQDESVVDDSQLPKDRFSAERLKGVDSTLKIQPAELGDSAMYLCASSPSQEGPAFFGQGTRLTVV.

Ten or more counts support this clonotype. The chain links TRBV10-2 to TRBJ1-3, with D perhaps TRBD1 (5 bases). This CDR3 is 14 amino acids long. Germline values: CDR1 WSHSY, CDR2 SAAADI. V lost 6 bases and J lost 0, with 9 bases in between. CDR3 sequence (DNA): TGCGCCAGCAGCCGGGACCACTCTGGAAACACCATATATTTT. This encodes CASSRDHSGNTIYF.

The chain joins TRBV10-3 to TRBJ2-3; 8 bases line up with TRBD1. Trimming at V came to 6 bases and at J to 4 bases, leaving 9 bases not matched to a gene. Germline CDR1 is ENHRY and CDR2 is SYGVKD. This CDR3 comprises 15 residues. CDR3 sequence reads: CAISPGAGGADTQYF. In DNA form, the CDR3 reads TGTGCCATCAGCCCCGGGGCAGGGGGCGCAGATACGCAGTATTTT.

The gene calls are TRBV4-2 and TRBJ2-4, with 7 bases fitting TRBD1. Germline V gene data show CDR1 as LGHNA and CDR2 as YNFKEQ. V lost 3 bases, J lost 8 bases, and 7 bases stayed unmatched. The CDR3 runs 14 residues. DNA for the CDR3: TGTGCCAGCAGCCAGAGGACAGGCGGAGACATTCAGTACTTC. Amino acids: CASSQRTGGDIQYF.

This clonotype was observed many times. This rearrangement joins TRBV7-9 to TRBJ2-2; D perhaps matches TRBD2 (5 bases). V was clipped by 0 bases and J by 5 bases, with 10 bases between them. The CDR3 has 15 amino acids. Germline V gene lookup returns CDR1 SEHNR and CDR2 FQNEAQ (reference sequence). As DNA, the CDR3 is TGTGCCAGCAGCTTAGCGGCGGGTCTGACCGGGGAGCTGTTTTTT. It specifies CASSLAAGLTGELFF.

In this sample, this clonotype turned up many times. CDR3 sequence: CASSRTNRETQYF. CDR3 nucleotides: TGTGCCAGCAGCAGGACTAATCGGGAGACCCAGTACTTC. This chain joins TRBV28 and TRBJ2-5; possible D gene TRBD2, 6 bases. The CDR3 runs 13 residues. V lost 6 bases and J 5 bases, leaving 13 bases between the germline ends. Germline-derived CDR1 and CDR2 are MDHEN and SYDVKM.

This clonotype was counted only a few times. The chain couples TRBV4-2 to TRBJ2-5, with D possibly being TRBD2 (5 bases). The length of the CDR3 is 14 residues. V was pared by 5 bases and J by 4 bases, with 14 bases between. CDR1 LGHNA and CDR2 YNFKEQ come from the germline V gene. The CDR3 DNA is TGTGCCAGCAGCGTCCCAGCGGCGAGAGAGACCCAGTACTTC. It encodes CASSVPAARETQYF.

This clonotype was detected only once. The CDR3 ends on some other residue instead of the conserved phenylalanine or tryptophan, so this is likely a read error. The gene calls are TRBV4-2 and TRBJ2-1, with 8 bases identical to TRBD2. CDR3 length equals 17 residues. J gave up 0 bases and V 2 bases, and 6 bases lay outside the gene matches. The V gene's germline CDR1 is LGHNA and CDR2 YNFKEQ. The CDR3 region is CASSQHLAGTSYNEQFI. CDR3 DNA: TGTGCCAGCAGCCAACACCTAGCGGGTACCTCCTACAATGAGCAGTTCATC.

This clonotype occurred many times. The rearrangement joins TRBV24-1 to TRBJ2-3, with TRBD2 identical over 9 bases. Germline-derived CDR1 and CDR2 are KGHDR and SFDVKD. CDR3 length: 19 amino acids. V dropped 4 bases and J dropped 5; count of bases not matched to a gene: 18. DNA for the CDR3: TGTGCCACCAGTGACCCTCTGAGGGACGAGCGGGGGGAGGGAGATACGCAGTATTTT. Its translation is CATSDPLRDERGEGDTQYF.

This clonotype occurred many times. CDR3 bases: TGCGCCAGCAGCAGGCGGACAGGACAGAACACCGGGGAGCTGTTTTTT. This gives the protein CASSRRTGQNTGELFF. The chain links TRBV5-1 to TRBJ2-2; 7 positions agree with TRBD1. CDR1 is SGHRS, CDR2 YFSETQ, per germline. The CDR3 covers 16 residues. V lost 4 bases and J lost 1; bases outside the gene matches: 7.

This clonotype was counted at least ten times. This chain joins TRBV7-3 and TRBJ2-1; 13 bases fit TRBD2. The V segment lost 9 bases and the J segment 5 bases; nucleotides outside the gene matches: 1. This CDR3 region has 13 residues. CDR1 SGHTA and CDR2 FQGTGA come from the germline V gene. The CDR3 here is CASGLAGDNEQFF. The CDR3 DNA follows: TGTGCCAGTGGACTAGCGGGGGACAATGAGCAGTTCTTC.

There are many counts of this clonotype. The chain links TRBV5-1 to TRBJ2-1; TRBD2 matches at 11 bases. The CDR3 is 15 residues long. V lost 2 bases and J lost 8; bases outside the gene matches: 6. The V gene's germline CDR1 is SGHRS and CDR2 YFSETQ. The CDR3 sequence: CASSFLAGGLDEQFF. The CDR3 nucleotides are TGCGCCAGCAGCTTCTTAGCGGGGGGGCTGGATGAGCAGTTCTTC.

About this clonotype itself: A single base separates this from a much larger clone, so it may be a read error. V is TRBV6-9 and J is TRBJ2-1, with D maybe TRBD2 (6 bases). This CDR3 region has 13 residues. Germline lookup yields CDR1 MNHGY and CDR2 SVAAGI. The V end was cut by 7 bases, the J end by 15 bases, with 22 bases between. This CDR3 reads CASISGWWRGTFF. In DNA form, the CDR3 reads TGTGCCAGCATCTCCGGTTGGTGGCGGGGCACGTTCTTC.

Many counts were recorded for this clonotype. The chain carries TRBV5-6 and TRBJ1-6; TRBD1 aligns across 9 bases. V trimming: 6 bases; J trimming: 9 bases; junction bases outside the gene matches: 13. Germline V CDR1 and CDR2: SGHDT, YYEEEE. This CDR3 has 16 residues. The CDR3 nucleotides are TGTGCCAGCAAACCGGCCGGGACAGGGAATAGTTCACCCCTCCACTTT. Residues: CASKPAGTGNSSPLHF.

This clonotype was counted at least ten times. The chain carries TRBV5-1 and TRBJ1-1; 7 bases line up with TRBD1. The CDR3 is made up of 14 amino acids. The ends lost 1 base at V and 6 bases at J; junction bases unmatched: 6. Germline CDR1 and CDR2: SGHRS and YFSETQ. In DNA form, the CDR3 reads TGCGCCAGCAGCTTGCAGACAGGGAGCCCTGAAGCTTTCTTT. Encoded protein: CASSLQTGSPEAFF.

This clonotype was recorded at least ten times. V and J are TRBV5-1 and TRBJ1-1, with D perhaps TRBD1 (6 bases). The CDR3 length is 13 residues. V was shortened by 4 bases and J by 5 bases, with 12 bases between the two germline ends. Germline V gene data show CDR1 as SGHRS and CDR2 as YFSETQ. CDR3 protein: CASSTGYGTEAFF. For the CDR3, the DNA is TGCGCCAGCAGCACAGGGTATGGTACTGAAGCTTTCTTT.

The V call is TRBV5-1, the J call TRBJ2-1; TRBD1 agrees at 10 bases. This CDR3 comprises 15 residues. V lost 2 bases and J lost 7; bases outside the gene matches: 6. The V gene's germline CDR1 is SGHRS and CDR2 YFSETQ. CDR3 DNA: TGCGCCAGCAGCTTCGGACAGGGGGGACTTAATGAGCAGTTCTTC. It encodes CASSFGQGGLNEQFF.

This clonotype appeared a single time. This chain connects TRBV5-1 to TRBJ2-7, with D possibly being TRBD1 (6 bases). Trimming pared 3 bases from V and 0 bases from J, leaving 13 bases between. The CDR3 covers 15 residues. Germline V gene data show CDR1 as SGHRS and CDR2 as YFSETQ. The CDR3 sequence is CASSYGQLYSYEQYF. The CDR3 nucleotides read TGCGCCAGCAGCTATGGACAGTTGTACTCCTACGAGCAGTACTTC.

There are many counts of this clonotype. This sequence joins TRBV6-6 and TRBJ1-2; 8 nucleotides match TRBD1. CDR1 is MNHNY and CDR2 is SVGAGI in the germline V gene (reference sequence). V lost 0 bases to trimming and J lost 8 bases; unmatched junction nucleotides: 5. The CDR3 loop spans 14 amino acids. The chain's CDR3 is CASSYSPQGGGYTF. CDR3 DNA: TGTGCCAGCAGTTACTCGCCACAGGGGGGAGGCTACACCTTC.

This clonotype was seen ten or more times. The chain has TRBV12-3 or TRBV12-4 and TRBJ2-6; possible D gene TRBD1, 5 bases. CDR3 size: 15 residues. The V end was cut by 5 bases, the J end by 0 bases, with 8 bases between. CDR3 sequence reads: CASSDSSSGANVLTF. DNA of the CDR3: TGTGCCAGCAGTGACAGTTCCTCTGGGGCCAACGTCCTGACTTTC.

This clonotype was detected ten times or more. The chain combines TRBV29-1 with TRBJ2-1; possible D gene TRBD1, 5 bases. Trimming pared 5 bases from V and 4 bases from J, leaving 12 bases between. There are 13 residues in the CDR3. The germline V gene has CDR1 SQVTM and CDR2 ANQGSEA. The CDR3 nucleotides are TGCAGCGTTCTTGTGGACACATACAATGAGCAGTTCTTC. Amino acid sequence: CSVLVDTYNEQFF.

About this clonotype: A much larger clone lies one base from this, so it may be a read error. This chain links TRBV7-2 with TRBJ1-6; D not resolved. The germline V gene encodes CDR1 SGHTA and CDR2 FQGNSA. This CDR3 region has 15 residues. DNA for the CDR3: TGTGCCAACAGCCCGCGGCGCTCCTATAATTCACCCCTCCACTTT. It specifies CANSPRRSYNSPLHF.